This TCR beta chain derives from a study of identical twins. This CDR3 spans 13 amino acids. Germline V gives CDR1 MGHDK, CDR2 SYGVNS. The ends were cut back, 8 bases at V and 3 bases at J, with 13 bases in the middle. TCRdb reprocessed the 5' RACE reads with MiXCR, giving one entry per CDR3 protein. The repertoire consists of hundreds of thousands of distinct CDR3 sequences, with 15% to 20% occurring once and the leading ten covering about an eighth. The same data also contributed to another study, on T cells expressing NK-cell markers.

The rearrangement joins TRBV25-1 to TRBJ1-1; maybe TRBD1 (6 bases). The sample taken for sequencing was PBMCs. This TCR came from a young woman in good health. CDR3 sequence reads: CASGRSGDTEAFF. CDR3 sequence (DNA): TGTGCCAGCGGGAGGTCAGGGGACACTGAAGCTTTCTTT.